These 32 T cell receptor beta chains were all obtained from the same sample, sequenced in a study of circulating CD8 cells and anti-PD-1 response in melanoma. Sorting of live CD3+CD8+TCRalphabeta+ cells by PD-1 and/or TIGIT gave four subsets. Using approximately 15 ng of total RNA, TCR libraries were made with the QIAseq Immune Repertoire TCR panel. TCRdb re-called the reads through MiXCR, storing one row per CDR3 protein. The sample has about 310 distinct CDR3 sequences; roughly an eighth are singletons. The input for sequencing was CD8+ T cells from PBMCs, taken at baseline or after one month of anti-PD-1 therapy (not recorded which). These receptors all stem from a human donor with melanoma.

This clonotype is termed large. The genes are TRBV28 and TRBJ2-7, with a weak D call TRBD1 (6 bases). The germline gives CDR1 MDHEN, CDR2 SYDVKM. Trimming took off 8 bases at V and 4 bases at J, with 9 bases between the two ends. This CDR3 has 11 amino acids. DNA of the CDR3: TGTGCCAGCGCAACAGGGTACGAGCAGTACTTC. Residues: CASATGYEQYF. Using reference TRBV28 and TRBJ2-7 for the parts outside the CDR3, the full variable domain is DVKVTQSSRYLVKRTGEKVFLECVQDMDHENMFWYRQDPGLGLRLIYFSYDVKMKEKGDIPEGYSVSREKKERFSLILESASTNQTSMYLCASATGYEQYFGPGTRLTVT.

This clonotype is labeled as large. The V and J genes are TRBV19 and TRBJ1-2; TRBD1 matches at 7 bases. Germline CDR1 reads LNHDA; CDR2 reads SQIVND (reference sequence). The CDR3 totals 16 residues. The J segment lost 2 bases and the V segment lost 3 bases, leaving 9 bases of the junction unmatched. The CDR3 coding sequence is TGTGCCAGTAGTATCCCCACAGGGGCGAACAACTATGGCTACACCTTC. Its protein is CASSIPTGANNYGYTF.

By share, this clonotype counts as medium-sized. The rearrangement uses TRBV9 and TRBJ1-2; the match to TRBD1 covers 8 bases. This CDR3 spans 16 amino acids. CDR1 is SGDLS, CDR2 YYNGEE, per germline. J lost 3 bases, V lost 3 bases, and 10 bases had no gene match. DNA of the CDR3: TGTGCCAGCAGCGGAGCCGGGGACAGGTTTGACTATGGCTACACCTTC. Translating gives CASSGAGDRFDYGYTF.

The chain combines TRBV19 with TRBJ2-7; the match to TRBD2 covers 7 bases. V was pared by 2 bases and J by 7 bases, with 5 bases of the junction left unmatched. The CDR3 sequence is 13 residues long. Germline V lookup: CDR1 LNHDA, CDR2 SQIVND (reference sequence). CDR3 nucleotide sequence: TGTGCCAGTAGTATAATGGCGGGGGAGGAGCAGTACTTC. Translated: CASSIMAGEEQYF.

This clonotype was observed a handful of times. Germline and junction disagree at one end, which may indicate a read error. CDR3 amino acids: CASSLGWNTEAYF. CDR3 nucleotides: TGTGCCAGCAGCTTGGGGTGGAACACTGAAGCTTACTTT. V usage is TRBV5-4 and J usage is TRBJ1-1; D is unclear. Germline loops: CDR1 SGHNT, CDR2 YYREEE (reference sequence). This CDR3 region has 13 residues.

This clonotype is labeled as medium-sized (0.01 to 0.1%). V gene TRBV5-4 combines with J gene TRBJ2-4; possible D gene TRBD1, 6 bases. Germline V gene lookup returns CDR1 SGHNT and CDR2 YYREEE (reference sequence). V was shortened by 3 bases and J by 4 bases, with 14 bases between the two germline ends. The CDR3 is 15 amino acids. CDR3 region: CASSSDSLLKNIQYF. The CDR3 DNA is TGTGCCAGCAGCTCGGACAGCCTCTTGAAAAACATTCAGTACTTC. The full variable domain, completed using reference TRBV5-4 and TRBJ2-4, is ETGVTQSPTHLIKTRGQQVTLRCSSQSGHNTVSWYQQALGQGPQFIFQYYREEENGRGNFPPRFSGLQFPNYSSELNVNALELDDSALYLCASSSDSLLKNIQYFGAGTRLSVL.

V and J are TRBV4-1 and TRBJ2-2, with 7 bases lining up with TRBD1. The CDR3 length is 15 residues. Germline values: CDR1 MGHRA, CDR2 YSYEKL. V lost 4 bases, J lost 4 bases, and 6 bases stayed unmatched. This CDR3 reads CASSRGAGGTGELFF. The CDR3 bases are TGCGCCAGCAGCCGAGGGGCAGGGGGCACCGGGGAGCTGTTTTTT.

The rearrangement links TRBV1 to TRBJ2-3; no check of the table's D call, TRBD2, against the DNA was made. TRBV1 is designated a pseudogene. The CDR3 extends over 17 amino acids. The CDR3 nucleotides read TGCACCAGCAGCCAAGTTGGTTCTAGCGGGCCCACAGATACGCAGTATTTT. Translated: CTSSQVGSSGPTDTQYF.

This clonotype was recorded a few times. V and J are TRBV25-1 and TRBJ2-7; D is unresolved. The CDR3 totals 12 residues. Between the trimmed V and J ends, which lost 1 base and 9 bases, there was a span of 10 bases. CDR1 is MGHDK and CDR2 is SYGVNS in the germline V gene. In DNA, the CDR3 is TGTGCCAGCAGTGAATTAGGGCGGTCGCAGTACTTC. Translated, it gives CASSELGRSQYF.

Judged by abundance, this clonotype is large. The chain employs TRBV14 and TRBJ1-6; 7 bases agree with TRBD1. The V gene end was trimmed by 4 bases and the J gene end by 11 bases; junction bases not matched to a gene: 26. CDR3 length: 20 amino acids. Germline CDR1 reads SGHDN; CDR2 reads FVKESK. The CDR3 nucleotides read TGTGCCAGCAGCCCGAGGTCGGACAGGACGTCTGCTCTCCAACCCCCACCCCTCCACTTT. Amino acids: CASSPRSDRTSALQPPPLHF.

This clonotype is deemed large. The chain combines TRBV4-3 with TRBJ2-7; D gene unclear. Trimming took 1 base from V and 0 from J, leaving 7 bases between them. Germline CDR1 is LGHNA and CDR2 is YSLEER. This CDR3 region has 14 residues. For the CDR3, the DNA is TGCGCCAGCAGCCAAGTGGCCCACTCCTACGAGCAGTACTTC. Protein: CASSQVAHSYEQYF.

In this sample, this clonotype is medium-sized (0.01 to 0.1%). V and J are TRBV19 and TRBJ2-7; possible D gene TRBD1, 6 bases. CDR1 is LNHDA and CDR2 is SQIVND in the germline V gene (reference sequence). The CDR3 extends over 14 amino acids. Trimming stripped 1 base from V and 2 bases from J, with 9 bases between. The CDR3 here is CASSIVNRAYEQYF. DNA of the CDR3: TGTGCCAGTAGTATAGTGAACAGGGCCTACGAGCAGTACTTC.

By sample fraction, this clonotype is large. This CDR3 is CASSLYNEQFF. As DNA, the CDR3 is TGTGCCAGCAGTTTATACAATGAGCAGTTCTTC. The chain carries TRBV27 and TRBJ2-1; no reliable D call. There are 11 residues in the CDR3. The germline CDR1 and CDR2 sequences are MNHEY and SMNVEV (reference sequence). V gave up 1 base and J gave up 5 bases, with 0 bases separating them.

By share, this clonotype counts as medium-sized. This sequence joins TRBV20-1 and TRBJ2-1, with a possible D match to TRBD2 (7 bases). The CDR3 totals 14 residues. Per germline, CDR1 DFQATT and CDR2 SNEGSKA (reference sequence). V dropped 0 bases and J dropped 8 bases, with 14 bases sitting between them. DNA of the CDR3: TGCAGTGCTAGAGATCCGGGGGGCCTCTATGAGCAGTTCTTC. As protein: CSARDPGGLYEQFF.

By proportion, this clonotype is medium-sized (0.01 to 0.1%). The chain recombines TRBV7-2 with TRBJ2-5; 12 bases map to TRBD2. CDR3 length: 16 residues. CDR1 and CDR2 from the germline V gene are SGHTA and FQGNSA. Trimming took 5 bases from V and 5 from J; bases not matched to a gene: 9. The CDR3 reads CASSPQPSGGAETQYF. The CDR3 nucleotides are TGTGCCAGCAGCCCCCAGCCTAGCGGGGGGGCGGAGACCCAGTACTTC.

This clonotype has more than one count but fewer than ten. V gene TRBV19 combines with J gene TRBJ2-2; D is unclear. CDR3 size: 12 residues. Germline V CDR1 and CDR2: LNHDA, SQIVND (reference sequence). The V end lost 1 base, the J end lost 8 bases, and 5 bases lay between the germline ends. As DNA, the CDR3 is TGTGCCAGTAGTATAGGTTCAGGGGAGCTGTTTTTT. Translation gives CASSIGSGELFF.

This clonotype is classed as large. Here the CDR3 reads CASSRRQGKYSYEQYF. CDR3 DNA: TGTGCCAGCAGCCGCCGGCAGGGCAAATACTCCTACGAGCAGTACTTC. The J gene is TRBJ2-7, the V gene TRBV7-2, with D possibly TRBD1 on 5 matching bases. Germline V lookup: CDR1 SGHTA, CDR2 FQGNSA. The CDR3 runs 16 residues. The V gene lost 5 bases and the J gene lost 0 bases, with 17 bases spanning the gap.

Concerning this clonotype itself: Given a much more abundant clone one base away, this may be a read error. The V and J genes are TRBV20-1 and TRBJ2-1; D is possibly TRBD2 (6 bases). This CDR3 comprises 16 residues. The germline V gene encodes CDR1 DFQATT and CDR2 SNEGSKA (reference sequence). Deletions cut 0 bases from V and 5 bases from J, with 17 bases between. CDR3 amino acids: CSARDGARVADNEQFF. Written as DNA, the CDR3 is TGCAGTGCTAGAGATGGGGCTCGGGTAGCGGACAATGAGCAGTTCTTC.

This clonotype was seen only a few times. The chain is built from TRBV19 and TRBJ2-6, with unresolved D. Between the trimmed V and J ends, which lost 7 bases and 0 bases, there was a span of 10 bases. The V gene's germline CDR1 is LNHDA and CDR2 SQIVND (reference sequence). CDR3 size: 15 residues. The CDR3 bases are TGTGCCAGTAAACTGGGAAACTCTGGGGCCAACGTCCTGACTTTC. It translates to CASKLGNSGANVLTF.

By its share, this clonotype is hyperexpanded. The genes are TRBV29-1 and TRBJ2-5, with 9 positions matching TRBD2. From germline, CDR1 is SQVTM and CDR2 ANQGSEA. V trimming: 6 bases; J trimming: 5 bases; junction bases outside the gene matches: 4. The length of the CDR3 is 12 residues. The CDR3 sequence: CSVRGGSETQYF. The CDR3 DNA reads as TGCAGCGTGCGGGGGGGGAGCGAGACCCAGTACTTC. The full variable domain, rest sourced from reference TRBV29-1 and TRBJ2-5, is SAVISQKPSRDICQRGTSLTIQCQVDSQVTMMFWYRQQPGQSLTLIATANQGSEATYESGFVIDKFPISRPNLTFSTLTVSNMSPEDSSIYLCSVRGGSETQYFGPGTRLLVL.

This clonotype was seen a handful of times. The junction departs from germline at one end; a sequencing error may be responsible. The V gene is TRBV2, the J gene TRBJ2-3, with D possibly being TRBD2 (6 bases). From germline, CDR1 is SNHLY and CDR2 FYNNEI. This CDR3 comprises 16 residues. Written as DNA, the CDR3 is TGCGCCAGCAGCCAAGATCAGGCTAGCGCCACAGATACGCAGTATTTT. Its protein product is CASSQDQASATDTQYF.

This clonotype was seen a few times. V gene TRBV7-2 combines with J gene TRBJ2-7, with D perhaps being TRBD1 or TRBD2 (5 bases each). From germline, CDR1 is SGHTA and CDR2 FQGNSA. V shed 1 base and J shed 9 bases, with 19 bases lying between them. The CDR3 has 15 amino acids. The CDR3 region has the DNA TGTGCCAGCAGCTTAGGGGCTGGGACGGCCGACGGGCAGTACTTC. This translates into CASSLGAGTADGQYF. Supplemented by reference TRBV7-2 and TRBJ2-7, the full variable domain reads GAGVSQSPSNKVTEKGKDVELRCDPISGHTALYWYRQSLGQGLEFLIYFQGNSAPDKSGLPSDRFSAERTGGSVSTLTIQRTQQEDSAVYLCASSLGAGTADGQYFGPGTRLTVT.

By sample fraction, this clonotype is medium-sized. The CDR3 coding sequence is TGTGCCAGCAGCTTCGGGGGATTAGATACGCAGTATTTT. It translates to CASSFGGLDTQYF. The chain recombines TRBV7-2 with TRBJ2-3; possibly TRBD2 for D (6 bases). CDR1 and CDR2 (germline): SGHTA, FQGNSA. The CDR3 sequence is 13 residues long. Trimming took off 3 bases at V and 5 bases at J, with 9 bases between the two ends.

This clonotype is categorized as large. The chain is built from TRBV29-1 and TRBJ2-7, with TRBD1 matching 7 bases. J was trimmed by 3 bases and V by 4 bases; bases with no gene match: 6. This CDR3 has 13 amino acids. CDR1 and CDR2 from the germline V gene are SQVTM and ANQGSEA. DNA of the CDR3: TGCAGCGTTGCCGGACAGGTAAACTACGAGCAGTACTTC. This encodes CSVAGQVNYEQYF.

The chain uses TRBV2 and TRBJ2-3, with a tentative D call TRBD2 (7 bases). The CDR3 has 14 residues. Germline V gene sequence: CDR1 SNHLY, CDR2 FYNNEI. V was pared by 8 bases and J by 1 base, with 13 bases between. CDR3 nucleotides: TGTGCCAGCGAGGGGGGGAGAGGCACAGATACGCAGTATTTT. Residues: CASEGGRGTDTQYF.

This clonotype is termed medium-sized (0.01 to 0.1%). This chain links TRBV4-3 with TRBJ1-3; TRBD1 matches at 7 bases. With V trimmed by 4 bases and J by 7 bases, 7 bases remained unmatched. The length of the CDR3 is 14 residues. The germline CDR1 and CDR2 sequences are LGHNA and YSLEER. CDR3: CASSPWAGGNTIYF. CDR3 DNA: TGCGCCAGCAGCCCTTGGGCAGGGGGGAACACCATATATTTT.

This chain connects TRBV5-6 to TRBJ2-7; the match to TRBD2 covers 12 bases. Trimming cost V 0 bases and J 6 bases; bases outside gene matches: 7. The CDR3 is made up of 16 amino acids. Germline assignment: CDR1 SGHDT and CDR2 YYEEEE. DNA for the CDR3: TGTGCCAGCAGCTTGGGACTAGCGGGAGAGCTTGGCGAGCAGTACTTC. Its protein is CASSLGLAGELGEQYF.

This clonotype was seen a few times. With a much larger clone just one base away, this may be a read error. This rearrangement joins TRBV2 to TRBJ2-3; possibly TRBD1 for D (5 bases). The CDR3 has 13 amino acids. Germline assignment: CDR1 SNHLY and CDR2 FYNNEI. The CDR3 DNA reads as TGTGCCAGCAGTGAAGGAATCACAGGTACGCAGTATTTT. Translation gives CASSEGITGTQYF.

This clonotype is medium-sized. This chain uses TRBV9 with TRBJ1-1; D unclear. Germline CDR1 reads SGDLS; CDR2 reads YYNGEE. Between the trimmed V and J ends, which lost 3 bases and 3 bases, there was a span of 9 bases. CDR3 length: 13 amino acids. CDR3 DNA: TGTGCCAGCAGCGCGGGGTCTTACACTGAAGCTTTCTTT. Amino acids: CASSAGSYTEAFF. Full variable domain (rest looked up from reference TRBV9 and TRBJ1-1): DSGVTQTPKHLITATGQRVTLRCSPRSGDLSVYWYQQSLDQGLQFLIQYYNGEERAKGNILERFSAQQFPDLHSELNLSSLELGDSALYFCASSAGSYTEAFFGQGTRLTVV.

There are a few counts of this clonotype. The chain is built from TRBV19 and TRBJ1-3; D perhaps matches TRBD1 (5 bases). V lost 6 bases to trimming and J lost 0 bases, with 12 bases between them. From germline, CDR1 is LNHDA and CDR2 SQIVND (reference sequence). This CDR3 contains 15 residues. CDR3 nucleotide sequence: TGTGCCAGTAGATACCGGGACCACTCTGGAAACACCATATATTTT. Residues: CASRYRDHSGNTIYF.

This clonotype is termed large. The chain joins TRBV7-2 to TRBJ2-2; D not resolved. CDR1 is SGHTA and CDR2 is FQGNSA in the germline V gene. V lost 5 bases to trimming and J lost 5 bases, with 3 bases between them. The CDR3 consists of 11 residues. CDR3 sequence (DNA): TGTGCCAGCAGCCCAACCGGGGAGCTGTTTTTT. Residues: CASSPTGELFF.

This clonotype is medium-sized by share. V and J are TRBV12-3 or TRBV12-4 and TRBJ1-2; maybe TRBD1 (5 bases). This CDR3 spans 13 amino acids. Trimming cost V 3 bases and J 3 bases, with 8 bases left between them. The CDR3 DNA is TGTGCCAGCAGTTTGTCGGGGGACTATGGCTACACCTTC. It is translated as CASSLSGDYGYTF.